The rows below give T cell receptor beta chains drawn from one sample of a study of regulatory T cells in long-lasting Graves disease. Using its own MiXCR run on the multiplex PCR reads, TCRdb lists one record per CDR3 protein. The table shows 500,000 to 700,000 distinct CDR3 sequences, with roughly 16% occurring only once. This sample was shared with a second study, whose subject was T cells in Graves' hyperthyroidism and ophthalmopathy.

Sequences were derived from peripheral blood mononuclear cells (PBMCs), sampled at new diagnosis, from a patient treated with antithyroid drugs. The receptor set was obtained from a woman aged 25 to 39 with Graves disease. CDR3s include the opening cysteine and the closing phenylalanine or tryptophan. A D gene is named only where the DNA matches it firmly. Rows give clone size only sometimes, using once, few, many, or a class for an expanded clone.

>TRBJ2-1|TRBV13|.|.
CASSSLEQGGHYNEQFF
TGTGCCAGCAGCTCCCTCGAACAGGGAGGTCACTACAATGAGCAGTTCTTC
>TRBJ2-3|TRBV14|.|few
CASSQDWVTDTQYF
TGTGCCAGCAGCCAAGATTGGGTGACAGATACGCAGTATTTT
>TRBJ2-1|TRBV29-1|TRBD1|few
CSGYTGTGGLNEQFF
TGCAGCGGCTATACCGGGACAGGGGGCCTGAATGAGCAGTTCTTC
>TRBJ2-2|TRBV6-1|TRBD2|few
CASSRLAGANTGELFF
TGTGCCAGCAGTAGACTAGCGGGAGCGAACACCGGGGAGCTGTTTTTT
>TRBJ2-2|TRBV7-7|.|.
CASSPGFGFLAGELFF
TGTGCTAGCAGCCCAGGGTTTGGTTTTTTGGCCGGGGAGCTGTTTTTT
>TRBJ1-4|TRBV28|TRBD1|.
CASTGQGNEKLFF
TGTGCCAGCACCGGACAGGGCAACGAAAAACTGTTTTTT
>TRBJ2-7|TRBV6-1|TRBD2|many
CASSDRRTSGSPHEQYF
TGTGCCAGCAGTGACCGAAGAACTAGCGGGAGTCCCCACGAGCAGTACTTC
>TRBJ2-5|TRBV25-1|.|many
CASSEYRRQETQYF
TGTGCCAGCAGTGAATATCGGCGCCAAGAGACCCAGTACTTC
>TRBJ1-1|TRBV19|.|many
CASSTVRLRTEAFF
TGTGCCAGTAGTACGGTGCGCCTACGGACTGAAGCTTTCTTT
>TRBJ1-2|TRBV29-1|TRBD1|many
CSVVGTGLSYGYTF
TGCAGCGTTGTGGGGACAGGCCTATCCTATGGCTACACCTTC
>TRBJ2-3|TRBV12-5|.|many
CASGLGSTDTQYF
TGTGCTAGTGGTTTGGGGTCGACAGATACGCAGTATTTT
>TRBJ2-5|TRBV3-1|.|many
CASSQDLASAKETQYF
TGTGCCAGCAGCCAAGATCTGGCTAGCGCTAAAGAGACCCAGTACTTC
>TRBJ1-2|TRBV3-1|.|.
CASRGRARDGYTF
TGTGCCAGTCGAGGTCGAGCAAGGGATGGCTACACCTTC
>TRBJ1-5|TRBV20-1|TRBD1|.
CSASLDRLYQPQHF
TGCAGTGCTAGTCTGGACAGGCTTTATCAGCCCCAGCATTTT
>TRBJ1-5|TRBV28|TRBD1|.
CASSSRGQVGGQPQHF
TGTGCCAGCAGTTCTCGGGGACAGGTGGGTGGGCAGCCCCAGCATTTT
>TRBJ2-1|TRBV6-1|.|many
CASRLQGGSYNEQFF
TGTGCCAGCAGACTACAGGGTGGCTCCTACAATGAGCAGTTCTTC
>TRBJ1-1|TRBV20-1|.|many
CSARDLWMNTEAFF
TGCAGTGCTAGAGATCTCTGGATGAACACTGAAGCTTTCTTT
>TRBJ1-1|TRBV2|TRBD1|many
CASRAGTVNTEAFF
TGTGCCAGCAGAGCCGGGACAGTCAACACTGAAGCTTTCTTT
>TRBJ2-7|TRBV4-1|TRBD2|many
CASSKSGTPEQYF
TGCGCCAGCAGCAAGAGCGGGACCCCCGAGCAGTACTTC
>TRBJ2-5|TRBV7-2|TRBD2|many
CASTGLAGGPWETQYF
TGTGCCAGCACCGGACTAGCGGGAGGGCCGTGGGAGACCCAGTACTTC
>TRBJ1-2|TRBV6-5|TRBD1|many
CASSYPGDRARGYTF
TGTGCCAGCAGTTACCCTGGGGACAGGGCGAGGGGCTACACCTTC